The entry that follows covers one TCR beta chain sequence. This record belongs to a study of shared clonotypes between healthy human individuals. Trimming cost V 5 bases and J 8 bases, with 13 bases left between them. CDR3 length: 13 amino acids. The germline CDR1 and CDR2 sequences are MDHEN and SYDVKM. Produced via immunoSEQ multiplex PCR; TCRdb's table is partial and in-frame only. The sample yields over 95,000 clones, roughly 45% seen once. Material for sequencing was PBMCs. The TCR was taken from a woman aged 35 to 49 in good health. Some clones in this sample may be carry-over from other donors' samples. This rearrangement joins TRBV28 to TRBJ2-4; D is perhaps TRBD2 (6 bases). The CDR3 region is CASSATGEYIQYF. DNA of the CDR3: TGTGCCAGCAGTGCGACGGGAGAGTACATTCAGTACTTC.